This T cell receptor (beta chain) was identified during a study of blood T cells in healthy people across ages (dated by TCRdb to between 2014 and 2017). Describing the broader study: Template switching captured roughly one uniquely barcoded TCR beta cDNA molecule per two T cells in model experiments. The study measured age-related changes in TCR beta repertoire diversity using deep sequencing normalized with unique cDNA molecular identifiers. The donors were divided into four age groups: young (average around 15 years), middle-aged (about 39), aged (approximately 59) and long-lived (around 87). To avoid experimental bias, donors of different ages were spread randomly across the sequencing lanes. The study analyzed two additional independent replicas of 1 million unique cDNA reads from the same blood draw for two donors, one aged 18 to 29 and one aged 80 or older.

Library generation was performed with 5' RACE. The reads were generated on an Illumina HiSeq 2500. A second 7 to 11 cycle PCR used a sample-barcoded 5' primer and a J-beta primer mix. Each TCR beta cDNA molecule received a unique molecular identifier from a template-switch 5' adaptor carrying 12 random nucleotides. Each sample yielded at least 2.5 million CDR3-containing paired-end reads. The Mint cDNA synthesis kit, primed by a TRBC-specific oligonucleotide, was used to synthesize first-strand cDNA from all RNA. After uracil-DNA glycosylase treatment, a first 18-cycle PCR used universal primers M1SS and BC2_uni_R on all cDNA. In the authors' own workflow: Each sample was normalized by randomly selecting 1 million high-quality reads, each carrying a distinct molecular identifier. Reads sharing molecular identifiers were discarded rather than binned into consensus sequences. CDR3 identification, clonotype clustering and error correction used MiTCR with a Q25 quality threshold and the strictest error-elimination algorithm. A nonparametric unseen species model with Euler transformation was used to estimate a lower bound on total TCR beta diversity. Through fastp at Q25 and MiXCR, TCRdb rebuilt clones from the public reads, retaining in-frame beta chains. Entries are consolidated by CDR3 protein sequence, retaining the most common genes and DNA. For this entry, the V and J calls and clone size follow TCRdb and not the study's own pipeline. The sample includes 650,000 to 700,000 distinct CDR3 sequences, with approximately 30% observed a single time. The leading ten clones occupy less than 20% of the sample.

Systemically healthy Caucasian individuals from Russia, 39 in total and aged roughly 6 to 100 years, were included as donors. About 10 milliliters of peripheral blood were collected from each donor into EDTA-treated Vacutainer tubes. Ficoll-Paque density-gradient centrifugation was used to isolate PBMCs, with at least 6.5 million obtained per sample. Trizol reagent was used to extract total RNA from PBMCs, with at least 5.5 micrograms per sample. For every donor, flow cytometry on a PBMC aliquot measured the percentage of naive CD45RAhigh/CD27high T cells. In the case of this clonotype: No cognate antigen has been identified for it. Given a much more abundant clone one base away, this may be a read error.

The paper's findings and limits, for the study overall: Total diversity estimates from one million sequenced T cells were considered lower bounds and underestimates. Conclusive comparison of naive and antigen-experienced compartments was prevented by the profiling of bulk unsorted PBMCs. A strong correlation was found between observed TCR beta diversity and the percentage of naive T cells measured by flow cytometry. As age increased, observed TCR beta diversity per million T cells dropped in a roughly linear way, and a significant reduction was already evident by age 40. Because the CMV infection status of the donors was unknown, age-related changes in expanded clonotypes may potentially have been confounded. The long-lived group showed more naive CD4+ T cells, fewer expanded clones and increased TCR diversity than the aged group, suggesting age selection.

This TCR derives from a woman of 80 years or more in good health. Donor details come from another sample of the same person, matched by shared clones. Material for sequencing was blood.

The DNA is as follows: TGCGCCAGCAACCGGGGGGCGATCGCCTATGGCTACACCTTC. It translates as CASNRGAIAYGYTF. Rearrangement joined TRBV5-1 to TRBJ1-2, with a tentative D gene TRBD1 over 6 matching bases. Trimming at the junction amounts to 6 bases on V and 4 bases on J, and the germline ends lie 16 bases apart. The cysteine opens and the phenylalanine closes a CDR3 of 14 amino acids. The CDR3 DNA has 42 bases and is translated from base 1. As encoded in the germline V gene, CDR1 is SGHRS while CDR2 is YFSETQ.